The present T cell receptor (beta chain) was sequenced within a study of T cells in localized non-small cell lung cancer. Study-wide findings and caveats: Uninvolved adjacent lung, not tumor, had the highest T cell clonality.

As regards this clone: What it binds is unknown.

Libraries were prepared by immunoSEQ multiplex PCR; TCRdb keeps only in-frame clonotypes and omits some of them. The table records some 24,000 clones, 92% of them present only once. With V trimmed by 2 bases and J by 5 bases, 9 bases remained unmatched. The germline V gene encodes CDR1 KGHSH and CDR2 LQKENI. This CDR3 is built from 16 residues. Here the sequenced sample was peripheral blood, taken before any cancer treatment. This receptor was identified in a man between 40 and 70 years old with stage III squamous cell lung carcinoma. The V gene is TRBV18, the J gene TRBJ1-1, with TRBD1 matching over 9 bases. The CDR3 coding sequence is TGTGCCAGCTCACCATGGGACAGGGCGAGGTATACTGAAGCTTTCTTT. Protein sequence: CASSPWDRARYTEAFF.